This is a list of T cell receptor beta chains from one sample in a study of T-cell reconstitution after alpha-beta-depleted transplantation in children. MiXCR, run by TCRdb on the PCR reads, gives a single entry per CDR3 protein. The data contain hundreds of thousands of distinct CDR3 sequences, over 10% of them seen just once; the ten biggest clones take up 2% to 2.5%. Sequencing used PBMCs, mostly from graft donor cells, obtained 360 days after TCRalphabeta/CD19-depleted stem cell transplant. Source of these receptors: a male patient under 18 who had a stem cell transplant for acute myeloid leukemia, so the T cells may come from the graft donor. Each CDR3 is given without its conserved first and last residue.

V gene	J gene	CDR3 protein
TRBV19	TRBJ2-3	ASRGRAVTDTQY
TRBV9	TRBJ1-1	ASSPRTGWTEAF
TRBV7-8	TRBJ2-5	ASSLSGGQTQY
TRBV28	TRBJ2-1	ASSLGTSGINNEQF
TRBV14	TRBJ2-4	ASSLLDSPKNIQY
TRBV4-2	TRBJ2-5	ASSRMGAQYQETQY
TRBV4-1	TRBJ2-2	ASSQDLLAGDLPSELF
TRBV3-1	TRBJ2-7	ASSQGASDPSYEQY
TRBV12-3/TRBV12-4	TRBJ2-1	ASSLVGPYNEQF
TRBV29-1	TRBJ1-1	SVESRLNLDTEAF
TRBV30	TRBJ2-7	AWGGLAGVSYEQY
TRBV27	TRBJ2-7	ASSPTYGTSYEQY
TRBV5-6	TRBJ2-7	ASSFRGPSSYEQY
TRBV27	TRBJ2-2	ASSLSGLAGVNTGELF
TRBV28	TRBJ2-3	ASSNPEGRGTDTQY
TRBV3-1	TRBJ2-1	ASSQGWGGSPYNEQF
TRBV20-1	TRBJ2-4	SARDFGASGLAKNIQY
TRBV28	TRBJ1-5	ASISTSNQPQH
TRBV29-1	TRBJ1-2	SVKGSDRGQDYGYT
TRBV15	TRBJ2-6	ATDSGANVLT
TRBV5-6	TRBJ1-4	ASEAGGPGNEKLF
TRBV29-1	TRBJ1-2	SVEGHAWGGA
TRBV6-2/TRBV6-3	TRBJ2-7	ASSRFYEQY
TRBV27	TRBJ2-2	ASSYPLLAGDHGELF
TRBV6-1	TRBJ2-7	ASGPTGGGYEQY
TRBV15	TRBJ2-2	ATRDGDIGTGELF
TRBV19	TRBJ2-1	ASTIRPGQFNEQF
TRBV7-3	TRBJ2-6	ASSPGPWKGSGANVLT
TRBV6-2/TRBV6-3	TRBJ2-7	ASCFLLAVYEQY